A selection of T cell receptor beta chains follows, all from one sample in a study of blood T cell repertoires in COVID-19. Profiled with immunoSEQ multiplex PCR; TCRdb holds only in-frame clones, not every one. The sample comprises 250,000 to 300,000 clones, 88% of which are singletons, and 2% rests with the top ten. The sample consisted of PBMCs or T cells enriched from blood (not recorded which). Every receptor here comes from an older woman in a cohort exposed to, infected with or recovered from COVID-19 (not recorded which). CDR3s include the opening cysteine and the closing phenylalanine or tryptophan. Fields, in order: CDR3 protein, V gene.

CASNPIQTGNGYTF TRBV6-5
CASGPGQGPYEQYF TRBV6-6
CASSNPTLAGGPNEQYF TRBV27
CASSEVSQNYGYTF TRBV2
CASSPLTTGTGELFF TRBV18
CASSSLRQGAYGYTF TRBV7-9
CASSPRQAHSYNEQFF TRBV7-9
CASSLAAGQGYGYTF TRBV5-1
CASSVGGALSGNTIYF TRBV5-1
CASSERSSYNEQFF TRBV19
CASSLWTLNNEQFF TRBV5-4
CASSLGGGTGAYGYTF TRBV11-3
CASSPGGLYEKLFF TRBV28
CASSKEVTGQGRMNTEAFF TRBV21-1
CASSVRLAGEGTDTQYF TRBV9
CAGRTGGELSPLHF TRBV2
CASRPVTSGRDEQYF TRBV6-5
CASSQPGTDGNTIYF TRBV3-1/TRBV3-2
CASSYSRGNTEAFF TRBV6-5
CASSFWGADTGELFF TRBV5-1
CSASKREGGLDEQFF TRBV20-1
CASSEARLAGGQGTGELFF TRBV6-1
CASSPTSGPNNEQFF TRBV5-4
CASSGPGLASDTQYF TRBV5-4
CASSFRPGSGEQYF TRBV11-3
CASSFGSGSANTGELFF TRBV27
CASSPETSGRRSSYEQYF TRBV9
CASSFVQGNSPLHF TRBV7-9
CASNSGEGTEAFF TRBV19
CASSQFPPTGGAGTGELFF TRBV4-2
CASSSTGFLNF TRBV7-2
CASSYPGLLSTGELFF TRBV6-2/TRBV6-3
CASSRTGTGHEKLFF TRBV5-6
CASSWGDRDSYEQYF TRBV5-1
CASRAGGWNSPLHF TRBV28
CASSLMSGEQYF TRBV12-3/TRBV12-4
CASSQGVSTQGRTSMSGSYEQYF TRBV3-1/TRBV3-2
CASSMGTGEQPQHF TRBV19
CASSSGARGYNEQFF TRBV28
CASSLVGGRGTEAFF TRBV11-2
CATSWTGLEEQFF TRBV24-1
CASARRNRDGQPQHF TRBV19
CASSPLGVNNQPQHF TRBV27
CASSGQANEKLFF TRBV7-9
CASSPGTGGRSGANVLTF TRBV7-3
CASTFLQELFF TRBV12-3/TRBV12-4
CASSRTGGASYEQYF TRBV28
CASSQGLAGEENIQYF TRBV4-1
CASSEGGGGNQPQHF TRBV2
CASSPDDRSQETQYF TRBV11-2
CASSPQREVLDTQYF TRBV9
CAISDPSRQSSGNTIYF TRBV10-3
CASSLAGQRNTEAFF TRBV5-1
CASSPGASNQPQHF TRBV18
CASSPQGGNKVNQPQHF TRBV27
CASRGGLNYGYTF TRBV2
CASSYGLPTDTQYF TRBV11-3
CASTSTSGQGRGQPQHF TRBV19
CASRGLAGTDTQYF TRBV6-5
CASSQGTITYNEQFF TRBV5-4